This T cell receptor beta chain derives from a study of beta chain features in type 1 diabetes (dated by TCRdb to 2017 to 2018). Study-level background: Patients and healthy donors did not differ in mean age, gender distribution, total cell number or subset yield. Across all samples, fewer than 130 million sorted cells were examined, and cell number per subset correlated strongly with RNA yield. The study compared TCRB repertoires of sorted circulating CD4+ T cell subsets between recently diagnosed type 1 diabetes patients and matched healthy donors. Naive and central memory subsets were obtained from all 30 or so donors, but regulatory and stem cell-like memory subsets were isolated from only 8 patients and roughly eight healthy donors. What the work shows at the level of the full study, not this receptor alone: Because cDNA rather than genomic DNA was sequenced, highly expressing activated cells could have been over-represented, although no difference in activation and CD3 levels was found between groups. Because the HLA sub-analyses included only small numbers of individuals, any influence of HLA type on TCRB rearrangement was left unresolved. At VDJ recombination sites, type 1 diabetes patients had fewer insertions and more deleted nucleotides, which implies abnormalities in thymic rearrangement. Shorter templates might have been favored by PCR, but patient and control samples were amplified and corrected together, so both groups would have been affected equally by any skew. In all four CD4+ subsets, TCRB CDR3 length was moderately but significantly shorter in type 1 diabetes patients. Naive, central memory and regulatory TCRB repertoires appeared to be more similar among patients than among healthy donors.

There are 15 amino acids in the CDR3, from cysteine to phenylalanine inclusive. The retained sequence is limited to the CDR3, 45 bases, with the frame set at the first base. Via the germline V gene, CDR1 is SNHLY and CDR2 FYNNEI. Cut back by 4 bases and 5 bases, the V and J ends lie 14 bases apart. A single peripheral blood draw of around 120 mL on average was collected from each donor into heparinised tubes. A BD FACSAria II and a panel including CD45RO, CCR7, CD25, CD127, CD95 and CD27 were used to sort naive, central memory, regulatory and stem cell-like memory CD4+ T cells. All sorted populations exceeded 95% purity. PBMCs were isolated right away by Lymphoprep density gradient centrifugation and were stained directly, without culture. So that batch effects would be minimized, each experiment stained and sorted samples in pairs, pairing one healthy donor with one patient. This clone was detected a few times. Which antigen it targets is not known. No base-level quality is on record; no much larger clone is a single base apart.

The entire isolated RNA was reverse transcribed using the High Capacity cDNA Reverse Transcription Kit, and thus expressed TCRB transcripts were sequenced. Naive, central memory and regulatory T cell samples underwent deep immunoSEQ sequencing, averaging approximately 3.5 million total reads per sample. After sorted cells were lysed in RLT buffer, RNA was extracted with DNase-treated RNeasy Micro or Mini kits, with the choice depending on cell number. Each cell subset was processed on its own to prevent cross-contamination, while patient and healthy donor samples were processed together. The immunoSEQ multiplex PCR was used to amplify TCRB sequences from cDNA, yielding 87-bp fragments that span the CDR3 region. Sequencing of the amplicons was performed on the Illumina HiSeq platform. On the authors' methods: Synthetic template baselines were used to correct PCR bias computationally, reads within Hamming distance 2 were collapsed, and singletons that could not be merged were discarded. By aligning reads against IMGT, V, D and J genes, CDR3 length, and insertions or deletions at six rearrangement sites were assigned. Within each subset, clonotype counts were normalized to sorted cell number, and only after that were true diversity and Gini coefficients computed with the tcR R package. Repertoire sharing was quantified using the overlap coefficient calculated on TCRB nucleotide sequences. As a proxy for the pre-selection repertoire, out-of-frame TCRB sequences from naive cells were analyzed. Drawn from immuneACCESS, this table holds only the in-frame rearrangements with V and J called that TCRdb kept. Clones are partly lost; checked studies trace under half to an unresolved V gene and leave the rest unexplained. From that table come the V and J calls and clone size; the DNA was used to work out D and trimming. The sample data list under 250,000 clones, and around 14% of these were observed just once. Clones ranked in the top ten supply almost 0.02% of the sample.

Recombination connected TRBV2 to TRBJ2-2; TRBD1 is possibly the D segment (6 matching bases). This TCR was sampled from a man aged 25 to 45 with type 1 diabetes. Sequencing was carried out using naive CD4+ T cells from blood. In the paper's terms, the cell subset or site label means: true naive CD4+ T cells. The CDR3 region reads CASSVSGALTGELFF. The nucleotide sequence reads TGTGCCAGCAGTGTGTCAGGGGCGTTGACCGGGGAGCTGTTTTTT.